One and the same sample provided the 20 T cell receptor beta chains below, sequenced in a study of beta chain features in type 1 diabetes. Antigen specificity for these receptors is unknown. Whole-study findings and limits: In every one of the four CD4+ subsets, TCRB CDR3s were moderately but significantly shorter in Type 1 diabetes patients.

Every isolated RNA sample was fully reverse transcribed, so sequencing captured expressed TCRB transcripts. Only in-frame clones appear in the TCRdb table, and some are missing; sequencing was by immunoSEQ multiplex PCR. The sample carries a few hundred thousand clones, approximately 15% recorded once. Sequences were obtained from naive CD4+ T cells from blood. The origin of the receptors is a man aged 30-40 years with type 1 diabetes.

The CDR3 nucleotides read TGTGCCAGTAGTATCGCCAGTCAGCCCCAGCATTTT. This encodes CASSIASQPQHF. The rearrangement links TRBV19 to TRBJ1-5; D is undetermined. Germline CDR1 LNHDA, CDR2 SQIVND (reference sequence). Trimming left V 3 bases short and J 6 bases short, with 6 bases between. CDR3 length: 12 residues.

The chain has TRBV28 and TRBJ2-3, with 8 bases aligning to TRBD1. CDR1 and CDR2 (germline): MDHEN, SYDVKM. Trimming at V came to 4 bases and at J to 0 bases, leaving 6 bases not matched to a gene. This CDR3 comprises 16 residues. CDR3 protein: CASSSPGQASTDTQYF. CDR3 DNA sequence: TGTGCCAGCAGTTCGCCGGGACAGGCTAGCACAGATACGCAGTATTTT.

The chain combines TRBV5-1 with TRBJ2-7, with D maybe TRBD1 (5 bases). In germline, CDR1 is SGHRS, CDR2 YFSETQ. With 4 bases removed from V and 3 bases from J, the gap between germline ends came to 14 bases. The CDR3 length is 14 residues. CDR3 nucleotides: TGCGCCAGCAGCCCCTCGACAGAAGGCTACGAGCAGTACTTC. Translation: CASSPSTEGYEQYF.

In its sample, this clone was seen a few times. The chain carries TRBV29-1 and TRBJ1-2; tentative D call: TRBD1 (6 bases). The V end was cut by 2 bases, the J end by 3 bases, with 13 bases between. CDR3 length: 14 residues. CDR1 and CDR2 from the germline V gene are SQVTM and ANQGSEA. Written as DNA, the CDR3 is TGCAGCGTTGAAACAGGGCTAGGGTACTATGGCTACACCTTC. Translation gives CSVETGLGYYGYTF.

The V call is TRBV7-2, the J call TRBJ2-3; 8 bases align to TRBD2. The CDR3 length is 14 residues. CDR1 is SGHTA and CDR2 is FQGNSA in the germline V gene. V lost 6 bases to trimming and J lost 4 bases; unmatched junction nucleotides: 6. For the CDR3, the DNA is TGTGCCAGCAGTATCGGACTAGCTGCAGATACGCAGTATTTT. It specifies CASSIGLAADTQYF.

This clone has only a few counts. The CDR3 nucleotides are TGTGCCAGCTCACCATCGCCGGGACAGAGCTCCTACGAGCAGTACTTC. Translating gives CASSPSPGQSSYEQYF. The rearrangement joins TRBV18 to TRBJ2-7, with 7 bases that match TRBD1. Trimming cost V 2 bases and J 0 bases; bases outside gene matches: 7. Germline V gene data show CDR1 as KGHSH and CDR2 as LQKENI. This CDR3 region has 16 residues.

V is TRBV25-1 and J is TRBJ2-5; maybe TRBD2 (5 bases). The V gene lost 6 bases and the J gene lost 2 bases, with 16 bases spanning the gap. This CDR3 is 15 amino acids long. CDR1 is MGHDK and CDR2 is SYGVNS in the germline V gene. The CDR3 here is CASSPVGITQETQYF. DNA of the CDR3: TGTGCCAGCAGCCCCGTCGGGATTACTCAAGAGACCCAGTACTTC.

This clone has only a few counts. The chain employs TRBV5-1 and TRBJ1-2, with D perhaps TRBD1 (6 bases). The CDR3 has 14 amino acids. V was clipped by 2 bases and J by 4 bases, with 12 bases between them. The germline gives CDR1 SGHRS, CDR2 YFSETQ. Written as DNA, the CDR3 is TGCGCCAGCAGCTTTAAGGGGGAACCCTATGGCTACACCTTC. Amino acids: CASSFKGEPYGYTF.

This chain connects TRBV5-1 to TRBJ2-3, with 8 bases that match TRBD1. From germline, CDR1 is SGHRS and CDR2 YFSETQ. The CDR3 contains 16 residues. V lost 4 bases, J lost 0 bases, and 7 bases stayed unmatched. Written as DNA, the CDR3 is TGCGCCAGCAGCCTCCGACAGGGGCCCAGCACAGATACGCAGTATTTT. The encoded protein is CASSLRQGPSTDTQYF.

The chain's CDR3 is CASSRDISSYEQYF. The CDR3 DNA sequence: TGTGCCAGCAGCCGGGACATCAGCTCCTACGAGCAGTACTTC. The chain recombines TRBV5-4 with TRBJ2-7, with a weak D call TRBD1 (6 bases). The V and J ends lost 4 bases and 0 bases respectively, with 11 bases between them. This CDR3 contains 14 residues. Per the germline V gene, CDR1 is SGHNT and CDR2 is YYREEE (reference sequence).

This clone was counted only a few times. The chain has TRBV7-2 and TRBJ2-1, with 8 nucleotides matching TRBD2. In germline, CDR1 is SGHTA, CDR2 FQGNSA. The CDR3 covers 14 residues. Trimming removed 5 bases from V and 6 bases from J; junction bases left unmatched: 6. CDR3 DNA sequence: TGTGCCAGCAGCCGGACCGGGGGGGCCAATGAGCAGTTCTTC. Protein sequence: CASSRTGGANEQFF.

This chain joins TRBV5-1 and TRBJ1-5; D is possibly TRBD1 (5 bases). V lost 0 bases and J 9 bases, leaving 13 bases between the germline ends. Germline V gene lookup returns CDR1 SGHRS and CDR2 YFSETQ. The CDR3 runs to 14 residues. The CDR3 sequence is CASSLARVGSPQHF. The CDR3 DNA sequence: TGCGCCAGCAGCTTGGCCAGGGTTGGGTCGCCCCAGCATTTT.

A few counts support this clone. Written as DNA, the CDR3 is TGTGCCAGTAGGGTAGCGGGGCAAGAGACCCAGTACTTC. This codes for CASRVAGQETQYF. The chain joins TRBV19 to TRBJ2-5; 8 positions match TRBD2. The CDR3 runs 13 residues. Per the germline V gene, CDR1 is LNHDA and CDR2 is SQIVND (reference sequence). Trimming at V came to 6 bases and at J to 2 bases, leaving 2 bases not matched to a gene.

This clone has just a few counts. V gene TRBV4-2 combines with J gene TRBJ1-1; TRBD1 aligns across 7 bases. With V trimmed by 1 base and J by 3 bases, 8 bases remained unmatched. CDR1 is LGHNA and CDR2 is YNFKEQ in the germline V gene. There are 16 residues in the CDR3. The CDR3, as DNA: TGTGCCAGCAGCCAAGGACCCGGGACAGAGGACACTGAAGCTTTCTTT. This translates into CASSQGPGTEDTEAFF.

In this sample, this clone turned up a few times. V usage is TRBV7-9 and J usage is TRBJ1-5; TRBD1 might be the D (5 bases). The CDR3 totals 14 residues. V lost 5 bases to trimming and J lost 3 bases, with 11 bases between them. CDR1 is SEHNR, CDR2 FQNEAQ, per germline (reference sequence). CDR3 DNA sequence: TGTGCCAGCAGCCCCGACAGCTCCAATCAGCCCCAGCATTTT. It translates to CASSPDSSNQPQHF.

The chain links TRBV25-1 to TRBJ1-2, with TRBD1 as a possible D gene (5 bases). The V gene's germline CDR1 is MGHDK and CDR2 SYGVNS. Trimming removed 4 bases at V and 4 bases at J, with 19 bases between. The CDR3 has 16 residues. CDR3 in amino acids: CASSGGGGTETYGYTF. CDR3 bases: TGTGCCAGCAGTGGCGGGGGAGGCACAGAAACCTATGGCTACACCTTC.

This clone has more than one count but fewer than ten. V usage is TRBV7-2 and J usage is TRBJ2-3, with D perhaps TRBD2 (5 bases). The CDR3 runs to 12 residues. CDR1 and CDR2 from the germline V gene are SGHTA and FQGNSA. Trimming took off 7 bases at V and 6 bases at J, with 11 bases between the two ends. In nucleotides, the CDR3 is TGTGCCAGCACCCCTACGGGGGATACGCAGTATTTT. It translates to CASTPTGDTQYF.

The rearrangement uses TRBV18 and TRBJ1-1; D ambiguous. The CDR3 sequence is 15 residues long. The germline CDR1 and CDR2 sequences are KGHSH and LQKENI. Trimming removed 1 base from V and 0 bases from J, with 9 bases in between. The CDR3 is CASSPREDMNTEAFF. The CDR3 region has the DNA TGTGCCAGCTCACCACGGGAGGATATGAACACTGAAGCTTTCTTT.

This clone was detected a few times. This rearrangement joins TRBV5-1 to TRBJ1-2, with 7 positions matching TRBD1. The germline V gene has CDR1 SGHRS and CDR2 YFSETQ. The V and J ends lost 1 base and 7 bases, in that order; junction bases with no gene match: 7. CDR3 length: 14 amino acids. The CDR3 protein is CASSLTASGGGYTF. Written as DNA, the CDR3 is TGCGCCAGCAGCTTGACCGCCTCAGGGGGTGGCTACACCTTC.

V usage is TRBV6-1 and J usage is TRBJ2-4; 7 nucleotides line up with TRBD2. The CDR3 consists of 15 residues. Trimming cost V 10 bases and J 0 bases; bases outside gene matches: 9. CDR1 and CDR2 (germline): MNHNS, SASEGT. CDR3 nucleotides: TGTGCCACCGACGCGGGAGCTCTAGCCAAAAACATTCAGTACTTC. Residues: CATDAGALAKNIQYF.